Below, one T cell receptor (beta chain) is given with its context. The clone's antigen remains unknown. The cohort comprised fewer than 700 healthy bone marrow donors. Cohort members were all nominally healthy when sampled, although unrecorded immune exposures were likely present. The donor was CMV seronegative and was included in the group of approximately 350 seronegative cohort members. A peripheral blood sample was collected from each donor, and TCR beta sequencing was performed on peripheral blood mononuclear cells. The Qiagen DNeasy Blood Extraction Kit was used to extract genomic DNA from the blood cell samples. This specimen comes from a study of cytomegalovirus exposure and HLA in healthy donors (dated by TCRdb to the late 2010s). Regarding the complete study: In an earlier analysis of about 560 of the donors, approximately 300 Gb of sequence data and 100 million or so unique TCR beta sequences from about 179 million T cells were reported. Among the roughly 390 genotyped donors, around 81% belonged to the genetic ancestry cluster associated with self-reported Caucasian donors. The number of typed donors differed by locus: about 629-630 for A, B, C, DRB1 and DQB1; 500 to 550 for DQA1; fewer than 610 for DPA1; and 400 to 480 for DPB1. To predict cytomegalovirus infection status, the study combined high-throughput TCR immunosequencing, statistical association of individual TCRs with disease status, and machine learning. On average, roughly 240,000 unique TCR beta nucleotide sequences were sequenced per donor among 300 to 500 genotyped donors of the cohort, with approximately 18% of those sequences being non-productive. Along with the approximately 650-subject first cohort, a separate validation cohort of more than 90 different subjects was used. Alongside the repertoire data, information on donor age, sex, ethnicity and CMV serostatus was compiled. Roughly 300 gigabases of sequencing data and some 85 million unique TCR sequences were included in an early release covering 550 to 800 HLA-typed donors. HLA typing included class I and class II loci at four-digit resolution. Several DR-DQ haplotypes were treated as single units for association and clustering because of strong linkage in the cohort. All discovery cohort repertoires had been generated on a single sequencing platform. Using immunosequencing, the study profiled T cell repertoires from roughly 650 subjects and related those repertoires to cytomegalovirus serostatus. In a later genetic analysis, genome-wide SNP genotypes for about 55% of the roughly 670 donors were used, and that subset was treated as a discovery cohort. To decide whether each TCR beta V gene segment behaved as functional or pseudogenic, an earlier analysis of some 570 of the donors relied on high-throughput TCR beta sequencing. To study patterns of TCR occurrence, a later analysis re-analyzed previously published TCR beta repertoires from 600 to 750 donors and added high-resolution HLA genotyping. In the later analysis, no new phenotypic data were used to find candidate immune exposures; instead, reliance was placed on TCR beta sequences and their occurrence across donors. The study was designed to test whether signatures of past pathogen exposure could be identified by cataloging public T cell receptors. Results and caveats for the whole study, not just this receptor: In a later analysis, 16,951 TCR beta sequences were associated with specific HLA alleles at a false discovery rate of 0.05. The classifier was reported to diagnose cytomegalovirus status with high specificity and sensitivity in both the original cohort and the validation cohort. Some IMGT-functional V segments, including TRBV6-2 and TRBV6-3, could not be distinguished by the 87-base-pair reads and were therefore excluded. A further reported finding was that TCR beta sequences accurately predicted the HLA-A and HLA-B alleles for most subjects in the first cohort. A later analysis found that most CMV-associated TCR beta chains appeared HLA-restricted, with HLA associations seemingly driven largely by CMV exposure. According to a later analysis, TCR association rates differed among HLA loci, with DRB1 alleles showing the most associated TCRs and HLA-C alleles showing the fewest. When HLA alleles, especially DR and DQ, strongly co-occurred, attributing TCR associations to individual alleles was difficult. Immune exposure information for the cohort was limited to CMV serostatus. In a later analysis, HLA-associated TCR beta chains were found to be more clonally expanded and to have lower generation probabilities than equally common non-associated chains. Some 15 rarely observed V segments, including chromosome 9 orphons, were excluded from the earlier analysis of several hundred of the donors because counts were too low. Because some donors lacked HLA typing at each locus, the association tests relied only on the typed subset. In vitro tests confirmed that a few of the cytomegalovirus-associated TCR beta chains recognize cytomegalovirus antigens. The authors suggested that the approach could potentially be generalized to other disease states and immunological phenotypes. The cohort was sequenced for TCR beta chains only, and without alpha or paired-chain data the features that could be detected were limited. A cluster of highly shared sequence variants was judged likely to be a technical artifact of the sequencing pipeline. According to a later analysis, parvovirus B19, influenza, CMV and Epstein-Barr virus appeared linked to several top co-occurrence clusters. A total of 164 TCR beta chains were listed by the study as associated with cytomegalovirus. Roughly uniform sequencing depth across donors was assumed in presence/absence analyses, although this assumption may not hold. An earlier analysis of several hundred of the donors showed that most TCR beta V segments appeared in productive rearrangements either about 87% or about 30% of the time, which broadly matched IMGT annotations. According to a later genetic analysis, donors in an Asian-associated ancestry cluster had fewer N-insertions in productive TCRs than the roughly 670-donor mean. While some public TCRs were present in many individuals, most TCR sequences turned up only very rarely across donors. An association between a missense DCLRE1C variant and V-gene and J-gene trimming of TCR beta chains was found in a later genetic analysis and replicated in an independent cohort. Linkage disequilibrium might explain the correlated functional status among segregating V segments, but an unknown experimental factor could not be excluded.

Library prep was done by the immunoSEQ multiplex PCR assay. The multiplex PCR relied on a mix of 60 forward primers for TCR Vbeta segments and 13 reverse primers for TCR Jbeta segments. A multiplex PCR assay on genomic DNA amplified the CDR3 region of rearranged TCR beta genes. On the Illumina HiSeq System, the amplified TCR beta libraries were sequenced as 87-base-pair reads. The authors' pipeline ran thus. Across the roughly 670 repertoires, a later analysis counted about 81 million unique TCR beta chains, some 11 million of which were shared by at least two donors. Raw reads were error-corrected and collapsed into unique sequences with a nearest-neighbor algorithm that merged closely related sequences to remove PCR and sequencing errors. V, D and J gene segments were assigned by aligning CDR3 sequences to IMGT reference sequences. For a sequence to be retained, a match of at least six nucleotides to both a V gene segment and a J gene segment was required. Rearrangements were called productive when the CDR3 lacked stop codons and stayed in frame with V and J; all others were non-productive. Following IMGT convention, CDR3 was defined as the stretch from the second conserved V-encoded cysteine to the conserved J-encoded phenylalanine. Sequences without an unambiguous match to a single V gene segment were excluded from the earlier analysis of about 600 of the donors. An earlier analysis of about 590 of the donors classified V segments as functional when productive rearrangements were above 56.7% and as segregating when the standard deviation between donors was above 5%. A statistical classification framework was developed to diagnose cytomegalovirus status using the catalog of TCR beta chain sequences. In a later analysis, TCR nucleotide sequences were compared against IMGT/GENE-DB human TR gene sequences so that V and J genes could be assigned. Using the TCRdist pipeline, a later analysis assigned CDR3 sequences along with most-parsimonious VDJ recombination scenarios. A later analysis defined each TCR beta chain by its CDR3 amino acid sequence plus V-gene family, and excluded reads lacking a unique V-gene family. In a later analysis, around 650 highly shared, low-generation-probability nucleotide sequences were removed to address suspected cross-contamination and a sequencing artifact. In a later analysis, a clonal expansion index was calculated for each public chain from normalized within-repertoire ranks of inferred template counts. In a later analysis, generation probabilities were computed using a VDJ recombination model fitted to out-of-frame rearrangements, and the results were checked against IGoR. Hypergeometric tests were used in a later analysis to score TCR-TCR, TCR-HLA and TCR-CMV co-occurrence, with a repertoire-size bias correction applied to the TCR pairs. In a later analysis, false discovery rates were estimated by permuting HLA or CMV assignments 20 times. In a later analysis, co-occurring TCRs were grouped with DBSCAN, and TCRdist sequence similarity was added when clustering was performed within HLA-allele-positive subsets. Co-occurrence clustering excluded repertoires with fewer than 30,000 or more than 120,000 public chains, plus five with anomalous nucleotide sharing. The source is immuneACCESS, and TCRdb retained only in-frame sequences with V and J called. Part of the clones is not carried over; for the studies checked, unresolved V genes explain less than half of this, and the remainder is unexplained. V, J and clone size reflect that table, while D and trimming were determined from the DNA. This sample's table carries roughly 200,000 clones. 6.5% of the sample is taken by the ten largest.

The germline V gene encodes CDR1 LNHDA and CDR2 SQIVND (reference sequence). The CDR3 goes from the cysteine to the phenylalanine over 17 residues. The CDR3 DNA has 51 bases and is translated from base 1. Trimming accounts for 1 base at V and 0 bases at J, while the number of junction bases matched to no gene is 9. Sequenced sample: PBMCs. The receptor chain draws on TRBV19 and TRBJ2-7, with TRBD2 matching 7 junction bases. This clonotype was sampled from a young man in good health and CMV-seronegative. The CDR3 is CASSIVKGSGLSYEQYF. The DNA is as follows: TGTGCCAGTAGTATAGTCAAGGGTAGCGGGCTCTCCTACGAGCAGTACTTC.